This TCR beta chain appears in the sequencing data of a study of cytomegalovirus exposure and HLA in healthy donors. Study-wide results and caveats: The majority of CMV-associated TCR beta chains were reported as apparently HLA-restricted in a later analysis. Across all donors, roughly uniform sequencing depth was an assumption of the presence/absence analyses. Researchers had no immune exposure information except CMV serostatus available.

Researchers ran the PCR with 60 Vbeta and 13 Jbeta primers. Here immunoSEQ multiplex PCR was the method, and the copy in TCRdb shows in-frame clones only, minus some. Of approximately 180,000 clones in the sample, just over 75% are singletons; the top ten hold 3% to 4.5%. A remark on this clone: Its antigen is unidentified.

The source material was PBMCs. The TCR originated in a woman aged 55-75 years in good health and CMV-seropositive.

CDR3: CASSLGLADYNEQFF. CDR3 DNA: TGTGCCAGCAGCTTAGGACTAGCGGATTACAATGAGCAGTTCTTC. The chain uses TRBV11-1 and TRBJ2-1, with 9 bases aligning to TRBD2. The CDR3 has 15 residues. The V and J ends lost 1 base and 4 bases, in that order; junction bases with no gene match: 2. Per germline, CDR1 SGHAT and CDR2 FQDESV (reference sequence). Drawing the rest from reference TRBV11-1 and TRBJ2-1, the complete variable domain is EAEVAQSPRYKITEKSQAVAFWCDPISGHATLYWYRQILGQGPELLVQFQDESVVDDSQLPKDRFSAERLKGVDSTLKIQPAELGDSAMYLCASSLGLADYNEQFFGPGTRLTVL.